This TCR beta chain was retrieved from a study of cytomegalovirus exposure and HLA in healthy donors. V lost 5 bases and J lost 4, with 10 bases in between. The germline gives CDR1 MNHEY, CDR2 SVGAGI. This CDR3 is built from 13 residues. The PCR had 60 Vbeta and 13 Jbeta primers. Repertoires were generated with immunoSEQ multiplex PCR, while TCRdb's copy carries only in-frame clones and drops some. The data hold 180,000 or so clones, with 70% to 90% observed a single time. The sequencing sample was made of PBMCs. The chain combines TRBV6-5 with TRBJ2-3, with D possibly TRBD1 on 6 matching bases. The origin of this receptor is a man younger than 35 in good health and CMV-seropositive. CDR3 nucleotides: TGTGCCAGCAGTGCCCCAGGGGCAGATACGCAGTATTTT. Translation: CASSAPGADTQYF.